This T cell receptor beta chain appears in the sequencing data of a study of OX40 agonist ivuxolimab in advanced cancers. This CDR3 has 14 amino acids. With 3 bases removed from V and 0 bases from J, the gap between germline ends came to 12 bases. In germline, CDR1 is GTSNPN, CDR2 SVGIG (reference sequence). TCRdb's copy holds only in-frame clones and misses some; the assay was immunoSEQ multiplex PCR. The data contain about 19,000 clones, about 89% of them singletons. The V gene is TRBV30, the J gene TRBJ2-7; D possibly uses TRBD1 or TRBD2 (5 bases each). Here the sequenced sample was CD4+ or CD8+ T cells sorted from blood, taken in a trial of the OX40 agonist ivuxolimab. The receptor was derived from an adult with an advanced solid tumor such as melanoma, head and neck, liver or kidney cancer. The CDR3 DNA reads TGTGCCTGGAGCCTCGGGACGCCCTCCTACGAGCAGTACTTC. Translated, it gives CAWSLGTPSYEQYF.